These 17 T cell receptor beta chains were all obtained from the same sample, sequenced in a study of shared clonotypes between healthy human individuals. Assay used: immunoSEQ multiplex PCR; TCRdb lists only in-frame clones, some missing. Found here are roughly 760,000 clones, approximately 79% of them singletons; the top ten hold about 1.7%. What was sequenced was memory CD4+ T cells sorted from blood. Subset given: CD45RA-negative fraction. The receptors come from a woman younger than 45 in good health.

V usage is TRBV13 and J usage is TRBJ2-7; TRBD1 might be the D (6 bases). Germline V gene sequence: CDR1 PRHDT, CDR2 FYEKMQ (reference sequence). Trimming left V 5 bases short and J 2 bases short, with 16 bases between. This CDR3 is built from 15 residues. DNA of the CDR3: TGTGCCAGCAGCGCCGGGGACATTTCTACCTACGAGCAGTACTTC. Translation: CASSAGDISTYEQYF.

The chain joins TRBV10-1 to TRBJ1-2, with D possibly TRBD1 on 5 matching bases. V was cut by 3 bases and J by 7 bases, with 18 bases left in between. CDR1 WNHNN and CDR2 SYGVQD come from the germline V gene (reference sequence). The CDR3 spans 15 residues. CDR3 in amino acids: CASSDTGRDIPGYTF. In nucleotides, the CDR3 is TGCGCCAGCAGTGATACGGGGCGTGATATCCCTGGCTACACCTTC.

This clone came up a few times. The chain carries TRBV5-5 and TRBJ1-2, with D possibly TRBD1 on 5 matching bases. The CDR3 length is 14 residues. CDR1 is SGHKS, CDR2 YYEKEE, per germline (reference sequence). The V and J ends lost 10 bases and 0 bases respectively, with 16 bases between them. CDR3 residues: CAGGFDSTNYGYTF. CDR3 DNA sequence: TGTGCCGGGGGATTCGACAGTACTAACTATGGCTACACCTTC.

The chain has TRBV15 and TRBJ2-7; no firm D call. In germline, CDR1 is LNHNV, CDR2 YYDKDF (reference sequence). Trimming cost V 0 bases and J 2 bases, with 8 bases left between them. The CDR3 consists of 14 residues. The CDR3 region is CATSREDGPYEQYF. The DNA of the CDR3 is TGTGCCACCAGCAGAGAGGACGGACCCTACGAGCAGTACTTC.

There are a few counts of this clone. The rearrangement uses TRBV2 and TRBJ1-2, with a tentative D call TRBD1 (6 bases). There are 12 residues in the CDR3. The germline CDR1 and CDR2 sequences are SNHLY and FYNNEI. Between the trimmed V and J ends, which lost 6 bases and 8 bases, there was a span of 13 bases. The DNA of the CDR3 is TGTGCCAGCAGACAACAGGGCGGAGGCTACACCTTC. Amino acid sequence: CASRQQGGGYTF. The entire variable domain, with the rest obtained from reference TRBV2 and TRBJ1-2, is as follows: EPEVTQTPSHQVTQMGQEVILRCVPISNHLYFYWYRQILGQKVEFLVSFYNNEISEKSEIFDDQFSVERPDGSNFTLKIRSTKLEDSAMYFCASRQQGGGYTFGSGTRLTVV.

This rearrangement joins TRBV6-1 to TRBJ1-2; D unclear. Germline CDR1 reads MNHNS; CDR2 reads SASEGT. Trimming removed 5 bases from V and 3 bases from J, with 10 bases in between. This CDR3 is 13 amino acids long. CDR3 loop: CASSLSQYYGYTF. CDR3 DNA sequence: TGTGCCAGCAGTCTCTCCCAATACTATGGCTACACCTTC.

The chain joins TRBV6-6 to TRBJ1-1; D is unclear. This CDR3 has 12 amino acids. Germline V gives CDR1 MNHNY, CDR2 SVGAGI (reference sequence). Trimming took off 5 bases at V and 8 bases at J, with 12 bases between the two ends. CDR3 nucleotides: TGTGCCAGCAGTCAGAGACGCTCGGAAGCTTTCTTT. Its translation is CASSQRRSEAFF.

The J gene is TRBJ2-5, the V gene TRBV18; tentatively, D is TRBD2 (6 bases). The CDR3 has 13 residues. Trimming removed 1 base from V and 5 bases from J, with 8 bases in between. Germline CDR1 and CDR2: KGHSH and LQKENI. In DNA, the CDR3 is TGTGCCAGCTCACCACTGGGAGGCGAGACCCAGTACTTC. Its protein product is CASSPLGGETQYF.

CDR3 protein: CASSLNSGRNTGELFF. The CDR3 DNA reads as TGCGCCAGCAGCTTAAATAGCGGGAGAAACACCGGGGAGCTGTTTTTT. The V call is TRBV5-1, the J call TRBJ2-2, with TRBD2 matching over 9 bases. Trimming cost V 2 bases and J 2 bases; bases outside gene matches: 4. The V gene's germline CDR1 is SGHRS and CDR2 YFSETQ. There are 16 residues in the CDR3.

The CDR3: CASSPRSGPNEQFF. DNA for the CDR3: TGTGCCAGCTCACCGAGATCGGGACCCAATGAGCAGTTCTTC. J is TRBJ2-1 and V is TRBV18; the D gene could be TRBD1 or TRBD2 (5 bases each). The CDR3 loop spans 14 amino acids. Germline V lookup: CDR1 KGHSH, CDR2 LQKENI. Trimming left V 3 bases short and J 6 bases short, with 12 bases between.

As to this clone: Other DNA sequences in this sample translate to the same CDR3. V gene TRBV2 combines with J gene TRBJ2-7; D ambiguous. Germline CDR1 and CDR2: SNHLY and FYNNEI. The ends were cut back, 4 bases at V and 3 bases at J, with 4 bases in the middle. This CDR3 is 11 amino acids long. CDR3 sequence (DNA): TGTGCCAGCAGTGCAATCTACGAGCAGTACTTC. Translating it yields CASSAIYEQYF.

This clone has a single count. This chain's CDR3 is CASSDGRGAYNEQFF. CDR3 sequence (DNA): TGTGCCAGCAGTGACGGGAGAGGGGCTTACAATGAGCAGTTCTTC. The genes are TRBV6-4 and TRBJ2-1, with D possibly called TRBD1 or TRBD2 (5 bases each). Germline assignment: CDR1 MRHNA and CDR2 SNTAGT. This CDR3 has 15 amino acids. Trimming removed 2 bases from V and 4 bases from J, with 12 bases in between.

In regard to this clone: Other DNA sequences from this sample encode an identical CDR3 as well. The rearrangement uses TRBV27 and TRBJ2-7; D unclear. CDR3 length: 13 amino acids. V lost 2 bases, J lost 1 base, and 6 bases lay in between. The germline gives CDR1 MNHEY, CDR2 SMNVEV (reference sequence). The CDR3 DNA follows: TGTGCCAGCAGTTTAAGGGTGTCCTACGAGCAGTACTTC. It codes for CASSLRVSYEQYF.

CDR3 in DNA: TGTGCCAGCACCACTCCGAGGGGGCTGGGAGCTGAAGCTTTCTTT. Its translation is CASTTPRGLGAEAFF. This sequence joins TRBV7-2 and TRBJ1-1; TRBD1 agrees at 7 bases. CDR1 is SGHTA, CDR2 FQGNSA, per germline. This CDR3 region has 15 residues. The V segment lost 7 bases and the J segment 6 bases; nucleotides outside the gene matches: 14.

The chain joins TRBV28 to TRBJ1-6; a possible D gene is TRBD1 (5 bases). CDR3 length: 12 amino acids. Per germline, CDR1 MDHEN and CDR2 SYDVKM. V gave up 6 bases and J gave up 7 bases, with 7 bases separating them. This CDR3 is CASRPGNSPLHF. The CDR3 nucleotides read TGTGCCAGCAGACCAGGGAATTCACCCCTCCACTTT.

This chain connects TRBV21-1 to TRBJ1-4; TRBD1, the table's D call, lacks a check against the DNA. TRBV21-1 is deemed a pseudogene. The CDR3 is 16 amino acids. This CDR3 is CASSKAKIRVREKLFF. Written as DNA, the CDR3 is TGTGCCAGCAGCAAAGCGAAGATCAGGGTACGTGAAAAACTGTTTTTT.

In its sample, this clone was seen once. The chain has TRBV2 and TRBJ1-2; no reliable D call. This CDR3 is 10 amino acids long. The germline V and J ends were trimmed by 4 bases and 8 bases, with 5 bases remaining between them. Germline-derived CDR1 and CDR2 are SNHLY and FYNNEI. The CDR3 sequence is CASSAIGYTF. Written as DNA, the CDR3 is TGTGCCAGCAGTGCTATCGGCTACACCTTC.